This T cell receptor (beta chain) was profiled in a study of blood T cell repertoires in COVID-19 (dated by TCRdb to 2019 to 2021). About the study as a whole: Samples covering the acute and convalescent phases of COVID-19 were provided by collaborators in the United States, Italy and Spain. The prospective study material was composed of cDNA or gDNA derived from T cells, B-cell-depleted T cells, or PBMCs. Subjects who had been exposed to COVID-19, were actively infected with it, or had recovered from it provided the deeply sampled blood TCRbeta repertoires that made up the dataset. A freely available public database, intended as a resource for researchers studying the immune response to SARS-CoV-2, is where the repertoires were released. The samples were drawn from the first 160 participants of the ongoing ImmuneRACE study and from over 950 subjects provided by 6 global collaborators. Sample metadata almost always included a de-identified subject ID, COVID-19 status, age in years and sex. HLA class I and class II types, where available, came from metadata supplied by the sample provider rather than from assay-based typing.

TCRbeta CDR3 regions were amplified from genomic DNA using the immunoSEQ Assay, a bias-controlled multiplex PCR. As for the original processing: Within the assay, amplification of reference gene primers was used to estimate how many nucleated cells each sample contained. To quantify the absolute abundance of each unique TCRbeta CDR3 rearrangement, sequence reads were collapsed and filtered. For each sample, productive Simpson clonality was calculated as the square root of Simpson's diversity index over productive rearrangements. TCRdb took over this immuneACCESS table, retaining in-frame rearrangements with V and J assigned. Such tables are incomplete; in checked studies, under half of the missing clones stem from an unresolved V gene, and the remainder is unexplained. The V and J calls and the clone size are those of that table, but D and trimming were determined from the DNA. The sample data list hundreds of thousands of clones, and around 89% of these were observed just once. Approximately 1% of the sample is taken by the ten largest.

A note on this clone: The antigen this receptor binds is unknown. Base quality data are lacking; no much larger clone is found one base away.

What the study reported, not specific to this receptor: The amount of clinical and demographic metadata varied by source and participant and was provided uncurated.

According to the germline V gene, CDR1 reads MGHRA and CDR2 reads YSYEKL. Relative to germline, V is 5 bases shorter and J is 0 bases shorter, with 11 bases between their ends. From the cysteine up to the phenylalanine, the CDR3 has a length of 15 residues. The only DNA kept is the CDR3, 45 bases in frame from the first base. Participants in the prospective study were aged about 18 to 90 years, lived in under 30 United States geographic areas, and enrolled through a virtual design. In the prospective study, participants were assigned to cohorts based on the clinical history participants reported in a screening survey and a study questionnaire. For ImmuneRACE Cohort 3, a participant was defined as recovered based on two consecutive negative NP/OP PCR tests, clearance by a healthcare professional, or resolution of symptoms. In the prospective study, whole blood, serum and a nasopharyngeal or oropharyngeal swab were collected from each participant by mobile phlebotomists. Participants in the prospective study had the option to provide additional blood draws and questionnaires over a roughly two-month period. Before DNA extraction, prospective study blood samples were shipped either frozen or at room temperature.

Sequenced material: PBMCs or T cells enriched from blood (not recorded which). This sequence originates from a man between 18 and 29 years old who had recovered from COVID-19. The receptor chain draws on TRBV4-1 and TRBJ1-5, with no confident D gene call. The nucleotide sequence reads as follows: TGCGCCAGCAGCAAGACTCAAGATAGCAATCAGCCCCAGCATTTT. The resulting protein is CASSKTQDSNQPQHF.